Included here is one T cell receptor beta chain sequence, with context. TCRdb keeps only in-frame clones here, not all; method: immunoSEQ multiplex PCR. The table has roughly 200,000 clones, approximately 89% seen once. Individuals drawn from 24 US areas were roughly 18 to 89 years old. The data derive from a study of blood T cell repertoires in COVID-19. The CDR3 has 15 residues. Trimming took off 0 bases at V and 6 bases at J, with 12 bases between the two ends. Germline CDR1 and CDR2: SGHRS and YFSETQ. The chain joins TRBV5-1 to TRBJ1-4; perhaps TRBD1 as D (5 bases). Sequenced material: PBMCs or T cells enriched from blood (not recorded which). The sequence was obtained from a woman aged 30 to 39 with acute COVID-19. The CDR3 sequence is CASSLDGGSDEKLFF. The CDR3 coding sequence is TGCGCCAGCAGCTTGGACGGGGGTAGCGATGAAAAACTGTTTTTT.